The rows below give T cell receptor beta chains drawn from one sample of a study of blood T cell repertoires in COVID-19. TCRdb's table, derived via immunoSEQ multiplex PCR, lists solely in-frame clones and lacks some. The data hold about 300,000 clones, with more than 75% observed a single time. Sequenced material: peripheral blood. The receptors shown here come from a woman between 50 and 59 years old with acute or convalescent COVID-19. CDR3s leave out the opening cysteine and the closing phenylalanine or tryptophan. Clone size is not always given. Where it is, it says once, few, many or a class for expanded clones.

j_call v_call clone_size cdr3_aa
TRBJ2-1 TRBV11-3 . ASSLDRYNEQF
TRBJ1-5 TRBV28 once ASSLAIPLSSNQPQH
TRBJ2-5 TRBV29-1 . SVEDPQETQY
TRBJ1-2 TRBV2 few ASSAGTGGAGYT
TRBJ2-5 TRBV28 few ASSSRPTGLGQY
TRBJ2-2 TRBV6-6 . ASSPPGQKNTGELF
TRBJ2-1 TRBV19 . ASKDLSGRLYNEQF
TRBJ1-6 TRBV5-5 . ASSRSLANSPLH
TRBJ2-7 TRBV3-1/TRBV3-2 . ASSQSRVSYEQY
TRBJ1-1 TRBV4-3 once ASSQDLYRGRGENTEAF
TRBJ2-3 TRBV29-1 . SVVGGTSNTDTQY
TRBJ2-2 TRBV5-4 . ASTLTGQGGELF
TRBJ2-1 TRBV7-6 . ASSLATGTYNEQF
TRBJ2-7 TRBV9 . ASSVSPGSYEQY
TRBJ2-1 TRBV5-4 . ASSLGGGPYNEQF
TRBJ2-3 TRBV4-3 . ASSQDRPGTGATDTQY
TRBJ2-7 TRBV6-2/TRBV6-3 . ASSYVYGTVFYEQY
TRBJ2-7 TRBV28 once ASSIRGRLGEQY
TRBJ1-4 TRBV29-1 . SAQLQGGRGKLF
TRBJ2-2 TRBV29-1 . SVAGLAGGVNTGELF
TRBJ2-1 TRBV7-3 . ASSSTSGGNEQF
TRBJ2-7 TRBV7-2 . ASSLGEAYEQY
TRBJ2-7 TRBV15 . ATSRVPGQSSYEQY
TRBJ2-2 TRBV10-3 . AISHGSGRIRGSGELF
TRBJ2-1 TRBV28 . ASSSPWGRLNEQF
TRBJ1-2 TRBV9 . ASSRGTAYGYT
TRBJ1-1 TRBV28 few ASSRATEAF
TRBJ1-1 TRBV14 . ASSPDRAIGVEAF
TRBJ2-1 TRBV6-5 . ASSYSNAANEQF
TRBJ2-3 TRBV19 once ASSIAGELTDTQY
TRBJ1-3 TRBV7-2 . ASSLGLAPDHSGNTIY
TRBJ2-1 TRBV2 . ATRGGGNYNEQF
TRBJ2-7 TRBV6-2/TRBV6-3 . ASSYSAGDYSYEQY
TRBJ2-4 TRBV25-1 . ASSPPTGLAKNIQY
TRBJ1-2 TRBV5-6 . ASSLGFWAIYGYT
TRBJ1-5 TRBV2 . ASSAARRQPQH
TRBJ2-3 TRBV10-3 . AVGLAKPDTQY
TRBJ2-2 TRBV2 once AREGLNTGELF
TRBJ2-3 TRBV27 . ASSLSRPDTQY
TRBJ1-4 TRBV4-2 few ASSQEGGSLPTNEKLF
TRBJ2-7 TRBV5-1 . ASSLVFRDRYEQY
TRBJ2-1 TRBV29-1 . SAGTSIYNEQF
TRBJ2-3 TRBV27 once ASSLYPPLAGLITDTQY
TRBJ1-1 TRBV7-9 . ASSQDRWGNTEAF
TRBJ2-1 TRBV7-3 . ASSRGLAGVDEQF
TRBJ1-2 TRBV15 few ATSRGTSLGGYGYT
TRBJ2-7 TRBV19 . ASSTGVREQY
TRBJ2-7 TRBV27 . ASREWQGVSYEQY
TRBJ2-1 TRBV5-4 . ASSKGGDLSYNEQF